These 30 T cell receptor beta chains were all obtained from the same sample, sequenced in a study of response to subunit inactivated influenza vaccine. TCRdb analysed the RT-PCR reads with MiXCR anew, one entry per CDR3 protein. The table shows approximately 730,000 distinct CDR3 sequences, with approximately 13% occurring only once. The sequenced sample was PBMCs from blood, obtained 14 to 15 days before vaccination. These receptors all stem from a man aged 50 or older who received an inactivated influenza vaccine.

Written as DNA, the CDR3 is TGTGCCAGCTCCCTGGGGGGTCCGGCCGGGGAGCTGTTTTTT. It codes for CASSLGGPAGELFF. The chain links TRBV28 to TRBJ2-2; a weak D match, TRBD2 (6 bases). V shed 8 bases and J shed 6 bases, with 16 bases lying between them. Germline CDR1 is MDHEN and CDR2 is SYDVKM. CDR3 length: 14 residues.

This clonotype was detected only a few times. The chain joins TRBV7-2 to TRBJ2-3; TRBD1 is a possible D gene (5 bases). The germline V and J ends were trimmed by 6 bases and 2 bases, with 12 bases remaining between them. The CDR3 spans 14 residues. Germline-derived CDR1 and CDR2 are SGHTA and FQGNSA. The CDR3 region has the DNA TGTGCCAGCAGTCGGGCTGGGGCCACAGATACGCAGTATTTT. Residues: CASSRAGATDTQYF.

The chain employs TRBV4-3 and TRBJ1-6; maybe TRBD1 (5 bases). The germline V gene encodes CDR1 LGHNA and CDR2 YSLEER. The CDR3 spans 20 residues. V gave up 0 bases and J gave up 10 bases, with 28 bases separating them. CDR3 amino acids: CASSQEPQGVARRRRSPLHF. The CDR3 DNA follows: TGCGCCAGCAGCCAAGAGCCCCAGGGAGTTGCCCGGAGGAGACGGTCACCCCTCCACTTT.

In this sample, this clonotype turned up a few times. The rearrangement joins TRBV5-1 to TRBJ2-7; 11 bases map to TRBD1. Germline assignment: CDR1 SGHRS and CDR2 YFSETQ. CDR3 length equals 14 residues. V gave up 6 bases and J gave up 1 base; unmatched junction bases: 3. The CDR3 loop is CASTGTGGSYEQYF. The CDR3, as DNA: TGCGCCAGCACCGGGACAGGGGGTTCCTACGAGCAGTACTTC.

The chain is built from TRBV30 and TRBJ2-2; possibly TRBD1 or TRBD2 for D (5 bases each). The CDR3 contains 13 residues. V was cut by 7 bases and J by 4 bases, with 13 bases left in between. CDR1 is GTSNPN and CDR2 is SVGIG in the germline V gene (reference sequence). CDR3 nucleotide sequence: TGTGCCTCGGACGGGGCCCCCACCGGGGAGCTGTTTTTT. It codes for CASDGAPTGELFF.

The chain is built from TRBV4-2 and TRBJ1-5; possible D gene TRBD1, 6 bases. This CDR3 spans 17 amino acids. Germline V gene sequence: CDR1 LGHNA, CDR2 YNFKEQ. Trimming removed 2 bases from V and 4 bases from J, with 18 bases in between. CDR3 region: CASSQSAGAWGNQPQHF. The CDR3 coding sequence is TGTGCCAGCAGCCAATCAGCGGGGGCCTGGGGAAATCAGCCCCAGCATTTT.

This clonotype was detected a few times. J is TRBJ2-3 and V is TRBV20-1, with TRBD1 matching 10 bases. Trimming removed 0 bases from V and 6 bases from J; junction bases left unmatched: 6. Germline assignment: CDR1 DFQATT and CDR2 SNEGSKA (reference sequence). The CDR3 loop spans 15 amino acids. CDR3 protein: CSARDLDRGRDTQYF. Written as DNA, the CDR3 is TGCAGTGCTAGAGATCTTGACAGGGGGCGGGATACGCAGTATTTT.

This clonotype was counted between two and nine times. This CDR3 reads CASSRGPRGGNTIYF. The CDR3 DNA is TGCGCCAGCAGCCGTGGACCAAGGGGTGGAAACACCATATATTTT. V and J are TRBV4-3 and TRBJ1-3; maybe TRBD1 (5 bases). CDR3 length: 15 amino acids. The V end lost 4 bases, the J end lost 3 bases, and 13 bases lay between the germline ends. The germline CDR1 and CDR2 sequences are LGHNA and YSLEER.

This sequence joins TRBV6-1 and TRBJ1-2, with 9 bases lining up with TRBD1. The CDR3 runs 14 residues. Germline values: CDR1 MNHNS, CDR2 SASEGT. Trimming removed 5 bases from V and 7 bases from J; junction bases left unmatched: 8. The CDR3 loop reads CASSRTGETGGYTF. The CDR3 DNA reads as TGTGCCAGCAGTCGGACAGGGGAAACGGGTGGCTACACCTTC.

This clonotype turned up a few times. The V gene is TRBV12-3 or TRBV12-4, the J gene TRBJ1-3; 9 bases are a match to TRBD1. Losses at the gene ends were 6 bases for V and 0 bases for J; bases not matched to a gene: 6. The CDR3 contains 16 residues. The CDR3 here is CASRGGQGFSGNTIYF. In DNA, the CDR3 is TGTGCCAGCAGGGGCGGACAGGGGTTCTCTGGAAACACCATATATTTT.

In its sample, this clonotype was seen a few times. This chain connects TRBV20-1 to TRBJ1-1; D gene uncertain. V was clipped by 5 bases and J by 9 bases, with 13 bases between them. Per germline, CDR1 DFQATT and CDR2 SNEGSKA (reference sequence). This CDR3 contains 11 residues. CDR3 in DNA: TGCAGTGCTGAGGGCCAAGCAAAAGCTTTCTTT. It yields the protein CSAEGQAKAFF.

V gene TRBV20-1 combines with J gene TRBJ2-1; D ambiguous. Germline V lookup: CDR1 DFQATT, CDR2 SNEGSKA (reference sequence). Trimming took 3 bases from V and 12 from J, leaving 12 bases between them. The CDR3 contains 11 residues. DNA of the CDR3: TGCAGTGCTAGCAAATCCCAACGGCAGTTCTTC. Translated: CSASKSQRQFF.

The chain combines TRBV6-2 or TRBV6-3 with TRBJ1-4; 9 bases are a match to TRBD1. The germline gives CDR1 MNHEY, CDR2 SVGEGT. The trim removed 4 bases at V and 8 bases at J, leaving 5 bases unmatched. The CDR3 extends over 14 amino acids. For the CDR3, the DNA is TGTGCCAGCAGTTCGGACAGGGGATCCGAAAAACTGTTTTTT. Translated, it gives CASSSDRGSEKLFF.

Concerning this clonotype itself: The junction does not match germline at one end; this may be a read error. The chain links TRBV7-9 to TRBJ2-2; 10 nucleotides match TRBD1. The CDR3 runs to 11 residues. The germline V gene has CDR1 SEHNR and CDR2 FQNEAQ (reference sequence). The CDR3 region is CASTGQGELFF. The CDR3 DNA sequence: TGTGCCAGCACAGGACAGGGGGAACTGTTTTTT.

This clonotype was found a few times. CDR3 nucleotides: TGCAGCGTTGAAGATCCTTCGGGGGGCTACGAGCAGTACTTC. Its translation is CSVEDPSGGYEQYF. This chain uses TRBV29-1 with TRBJ2-7, with 7 bases aligning to TRBD2. The CDR3 is 14 amino acids. Germline CDR1 is SQVTM and CDR2 is ANQGSEA. V trimming: 0 bases; J trimming: 3 bases; junction bases outside the gene matches: 5.

This clonotype was observed many times. This chain links TRBV13 with TRBJ2-1, with D tentatively TRBD2 (6 bases). Looked up from germline, CDR1 is PRHDT and CDR2 is FYEKMQ (reference sequence). The CDR3 contains 13 residues. The germline V and J ends were trimmed by 1 base and 7 bases, with 8 bases remaining between them. The CDR3 DNA follows: TGTGCCAGCAGCTTAGTCCTAGCGAATGAGCAGTTCTTC. Protein product: CASSLVLANEQFF.

This clonotype was counted between two and nine times. The chain employs TRBV5-6 and TRBJ1-3, with D perhaps TRBD1 (6 bases). Germline CDR1 and CDR2: SGHDT and YYEEEE. The CDR3 is 14 amino acids. V lost 0 bases and J 2 bases, leaving 6 bases between the germline ends. CDR3 sequence: CASSLGDTGNTIYF. Here the CDR3 DNA reads TGTGCCAGCAGCTTGGGGGACACTGGAAACACCATATATTTT. Based on the CDR3 plus reference TRBV5-6 and TRBJ1-3, the full variable domain is DAGVTQSPTHLIKTRGQQVTLRCSPKSGHDTVSWYQQALGQGPQFIFQYYEEEERQRGNFPDRFSGHQFPNYSSELNVNALLLGDSALYLCASSLGDTGNTIYFGEGSWLTVV.

V gene TRBV10-3 combines with J gene TRBJ1-2; 7 nucleotides match TRBD1. Germline V gene sequence: CDR1 ENHRY, CDR2 SYGVKD. Germline trimming cut 6 bases from V and 1 base from J; bases unmatched to any gene: 5. The CDR3 extends over 14 amino acids. CDR3: CAIRVTGDNYGYTF. The DNA of the CDR3 is TGTGCCATCAGGGTTACAGGGGATAACTATGGCTACACCTTC.

The chain has TRBV6-1 and TRBJ2-3; the D is unclear. Per the germline V gene, CDR1 is MNHNS and CDR2 is SASEGT. This CDR3 is 15 amino acids long. Between the trimmed V and J ends, which lost 9 bases and 10 bases, there was a span of 26 bases. As DNA, the CDR3 is TGTGCCAGTGCGTTATCGCAACCGACAAGATACGCGCAGTATTTT. It encodes CASALSQPTRYAQYF.

The V call is TRBV7-8, the J call TRBJ2-1, with a possible D match to TRBD2 (6 bases). The CDR3 spans 17 residues. Trimming left V 5 bases short and J 4 bases short, with 21 bases between. In germline, CDR1 is SGHVS, CDR2 FQNEAQ. Here the CDR3 DNA reads TGTGCCAGCAGCCAACCCAGGCGTGCGGGGCCTTACAATGAGCAGTTCTTC. It codes for CASSQPRRAGPYNEQFF.

This clonotype was seen at least ten times. This chain uses TRBV4-3 with TRBJ2-1, with D hard to call. CDR1 is LGHNA, CDR2 YSLEER, per germline. This CDR3 has 11 amino acids. The V end was cut by 1 base, the J end by 10 bases, with 5 bases between. The CDR3 DNA sequence: TGCGCCAGCAGCCAAGGCCAGGAGCAGTTCTTC. This codes for CASSQGQEQFF.

As for this clonotype: One end of the junction fails to match germline, which may point to a read error. This chain connects TRBV12-3 or TRBV12-4 to TRBJ2-7; maybe TRBD1 (7 bases). CDR3 length equals 15 residues. The CDR3 loop is CVSSFRGTAPYEQYF. The CDR3 nucleotides are TGTGTCAGCAGTTTTCGCGGGACAGCACCCTACGAGCAGTACTTC.

As to this clonotype: A much larger clone differs from this one at a single base, so this may be a read error. The V call is TRBV4-2, the J call TRBJ1-2; D is undetermined. Deletions cut 0 bases from V and 3 bases from J, with 11 bases between. The CDR3 totals 15 residues. Germline V gene lookup returns CDR1 LGHNA and CDR2 YNFKEQ. The CDR3 loop reads CASSQEGTGYYGYTF. DNA of the CDR3: TGTGCCAGCAGCCAAGAAGGTACGGGATACTATGGCTACACCTTC.

The sample holds a few counts of this clonotype. The genes are TRBV5-5 and TRBJ1-1, with TRBD1 matching over 7 bases. This CDR3 is built from 15 residues. The V gene end was trimmed by 0 bases and the J gene end by 9 bases; junction bases not matched to a gene: 11. In germline, CDR1 is SGHKS, CDR2 YYEKEE (reference sequence). CDR3 coding DNA: TGTGCCAGCAGCTTGGAAGTGACAGGGCCTACTCAAGCTTTCTTT. It encodes CASSLEVTGPTQAFF.

This chain links TRBV18 with TRBJ2-7; D is unresolved. The ends were cut back, 3 bases at V and 4 bases at J, with 19 bases in the middle. This CDR3 contains 16 residues. The germline CDR1 and CDR2 sequences are KGHSH and LQKENI. For the CDR3, the DNA is TGTGCCAGCTCACCGACGTGGGATCCTGAGAGTTACGAGCAGTACTTC. Its translation is CASSPTWDPESYEQYF.

The table lists this clonotype with a count of one. The rearrangement links TRBV4-3 to TRBJ2-7, with 9 positions matching TRBD1. The CDR3 runs 15 residues. Germline CDR1 and CDR2: LGHNA and YSLEER. V lost 1 base and J lost 6; bases outside the gene matches: 7. The CDR3 bases are TGCGCCAGCAGCCAAGGGGGACAGGGAGTTTTCGAGCAGTACTTC. This sequence encodes CASSQGGQGVFEQYF.

This clonotype has more than one count but fewer than ten. The V and J genes are TRBV4-2 and TRBJ1-1, with 9 bases that match TRBD1. CDR1 is LGHNA and CDR2 is YNFKEQ in the germline V gene. The V segment lost 4 bases and the J segment 0 bases; nucleotides outside the gene matches: 3. This CDR3 has 15 amino acids. CDR3 residues: CASSPRTGVNTEAFF. CDR3 DNA: TGTGCCAGCAGCCCCAGGACAGGGGTGAACACTGAAGCTTTCTTT.

The sample holds many counts of this clonotype. The chain has TRBV7-2 and TRBJ2-5, with TRBD2 identical over 9 bases. Germline-derived CDR1 and CDR2 are SGHTA and FQGNSA. J was trimmed by 2 bases and V by 5 bases; bases with no gene match: 3. CDR3 length equals 14 residues. The CDR3: CASSRTSAQETQYF. DNA of the CDR3: TGTGCCAGCAGCCGGACTAGCGCTCAAGAGACCCAGTACTTC.

The chain couples TRBV29-1 to TRBJ2-1; either TRBD1 or TRBD2 may fit D (5 bases each). The CDR3 sequence is 13 residues long. The ends were cut back, 6 bases at V and 10 bases at J, with 19 bases in the middle. Looked up from germline, CDR1 is SQVTM and CDR2 is ANQGSEA. The CDR3 protein is CSVLGGFWVEQFF. DNA of the CDR3: TGCAGCGTCCTTGGGGGATTTTGGGTGGAGCAGTTCTTC.

This chain joins TRBV5-1 and TRBJ1-2; maybe TRBD1 (6 bases). Trimming left V 5 bases short and J 6 bases short, with 17 bases between. Germline values: CDR1 SGHRS, CDR2 YFSETQ. The CDR3 spans 14 residues. CDR3 DNA sequence: TGCGCCAGCAGTGGGTTACAGGGCCAGGATGGCTACACCTTC. Its protein product is CASSGLQGQDGYTF.